The 21 T cell receptor beta chains presented below share a single source sample, sequenced in a study of CD8 T cells in Susac syndrome. The authors reverse transcribed about 0.5 to 1 ug RNA with random hexamers. TCRdb redid the calling of the immunoSEQ multiplex PCR reads with MiXCR, one entry per CDR3 protein. The sample shows more than 85,000 distinct CDR3 sequences, roughly 95% of them seen only once. Material for sequencing was CD4+ T cells from PBMCs. The receptor source for this set is a human donor in good health.

This CDR3 is CASTTGSFSGANVLTF. The CDR3 DNA is TGTGCCAGCACGACGGGCAGCTTCTCTGGGGCCAACGTCCTGACTTTC. The V gene is TRBV3-1, the J gene TRBJ2-6; the D is unclear. The CDR3 extends over 16 amino acids. Trimming pared 7 bases from V and 0 bases from J, leaving 13 bases between. CDR1 and CDR2 from the germline V gene are LGHDT and YNNKEL (reference sequence).

CDR3 amino acids: CASSPQGDSEAFF. The CDR3 nucleotides are TGTGCCAGCTCACCCCAGGGTGACTCTGAAGCTTTCTTT. The chain joins TRBV18 to TRBJ1-1; tentative D call: TRBD1 (5 bases). V shed 3 bases and J shed 6 bases, with 11 bases lying between them. Looked up from germline, CDR1 is KGHSH and CDR2 is LQKENI. This CDR3 has 13 amino acids. The variable domain in full, with the rest retrieved from reference TRBV18 and TRBJ1-1, is NAGVMQNPRHLVRRRGQEARLRCSPMKGHSHVYWYRQLPEEGLKFMVYLQKENIIDESGMPKERFSAEFPKEGPSILRIQQVVRGDSAAYFCASSPQGDSEAFFGQGTRLTVV.

The genes are TRBV7-2 and TRBJ2-7, with 9 bases aligning to TRBD1. The CDR3 consists of 16 residues. CDR1 SGHTA and CDR2 FQGNSA come from the germline V gene. The trim removed 3 bases at V and 3 bases at J, leaving 9 bases unmatched. This CDR3 reads CASSFTGGRVLYEQYF. The CDR3 DNA is TGTGCCAGCAGCTTTACAGGGGGCCGAGTGCTCTACGAGCAGTACTTC.

The rearrangement links TRBV29-1 to TRBJ2-1; the D gene is possibly TRBD2 (5 bases). Trimming cost V 1 base and J 3 bases, with 10 bases left between them. The germline CDR1 and CDR2 sequences are SQVTM and ANQGSEA. The CDR3 spans 14 residues. CDR3 DNA sequence: TGCAGCGTTGAAGGGCGGGTCATCTACAATGAGCAGTTCTTC. This gives the protein CSVEGRVIYNEQFF.

The chain combines TRBV29-1 with TRBJ2-1; D is perhaps TRBD1 or TRBD2 (5 bases each). Per germline, CDR1 SQVTM and CDR2 ANQGSEA. The CDR3 is made up of 11 amino acids. The V end was cut by 6 bases, the J end by 8 bases, with 11 bases between. DNA for the CDR3: TGCAGCGTGCTCGGGACCTATGAGCAGTTCTTC. Its translation: CSVLGTYEQFF.

This clonotype has just one count. CDR3 sequence reads: CSVEDRRGNSYEQYF. DNA for the CDR3: TGCAGCGTTGAAGACCGGCGCGGAAACTCCTACGAGCAGTACTTC. This sequence joins TRBV29-1 and TRBJ2-7; no firm D call. The CDR3 loop spans 15 amino acids. Trimming cost V 0 bases and J 0 bases, with 12 bases left between them. Germline CDR1 reads SQVTM; CDR2 reads ANQGSEA.

This chain uses TRBV19 with TRBJ2-3; no firm D call. The germline V and J ends were trimmed by 3 bases and 4 bases, with 8 bases remaining between them. The CDR3 consists of 13 residues. In germline, CDR1 is LNHDA, CDR2 SQIVND (reference sequence). CDR3 bases: TGTGCCAGTAGTATCTCAACCTCAGATACGCAGTATTTT. Its protein is CASSISTSDTQYF.

The chain couples TRBV7-9 to TRBJ2-7; perhaps TRBD2 as D (6 bases). V lost 2 bases and J 7 bases, leaving 27 bases between the germline ends. CDR1 is SEHNR and CDR2 is FQNEAQ in the germline V gene (reference sequence). CDR3 length: 18 amino acids. The CDR3 sequence: CASSLSPPTGLGNWEQYF. In DNA form, the CDR3 reads TGTGCCAGCAGCTTATCCCCTCCTACGGGACTTGGCAACTGGGAGCAGTACTTC.

This chain links TRBV24-1 with TRBJ2-1; TRBD2 agrees at 12 bases. The germline V gene has CDR1 KGHDR and CDR2 SFDVKD. This CDR3 is built from 16 residues. V gave up 5 bases and J gave up 4 bases; unmatched junction bases: 5. CDR3 nucleotide sequence: TGTGCCACCAGTGGCGACGGGACTAGCGGGTACAATGAGCAGTTCTTC. Encoded protein: CATSGDGTSGYNEQFF.

The CDR3 sequence: CASSNQQGRTGELFF. The CDR3 region has the DNA TGTGCCAGCAGCAACCAACAGGGACGGACCGGGGAGCTGTTTTTT. The chain has TRBV12-3 or TRBV12-4 and TRBJ2-2, with D perhaps TRBD1 (6 bases). V dropped 6 bases and J dropped 5 bases, with 16 bases sitting between them. The CDR3 has 15 residues.

The chain recombines TRBV20-1 with TRBJ2-7; D not certain. This CDR3 region has 13 residues. Between the trimmed V and J ends, which lost 6 bases and 2 bases, there was a span of 14 bases. Germline V gene sequence: CDR1 DFQATT, CDR2 SNEGSKA (reference sequence). Here the CDR3 reads CSAISGPTYEQYF. The CDR3 DNA is TGCAGTGCCATATCTGGGCCCACCTACGAGCAGTACTTC.

The rearrangement joins TRBV6-6 to TRBJ1-6; D possibly corresponds to TRBD1 (6 bases). This CDR3 region has 16 residues. V lost 0 bases and J lost 7, with 13 bases in between. CDR1 is MNHNY, CDR2 SVGAGI, per germline (reference sequence). The CDR3 region has the DNA TGTGCCAGCAGTTACTCGAGGCCCCAGGGGAATTCACCCCTCCACTTT. Protein: CASSYSRPQGNSPLHF.

In this sample, this clonotype turned up a few times. This chain joins TRBV28 and TRBJ2-3, with D uncertain. Per germline, CDR1 MDHEN and CDR2 SYDVKM. V shed 2 bases and J shed 3 bases, with 3 bases lying between them. The CDR3 length is 12 residues. Here the CDR3 DNA reads TGTGCCAGCAGTTTAGTAACAGATACGCAGTATTTT. Translation gives CASSLVTDTQYF.

This clonotype was seen once. The rearrangement links TRBV6-5 to TRBJ2-3, with TRBD2 matching 8 bases. The junction had 7 bases not matched to a gene; V was cut back by 7 bases and J by 1 base. The CDR3 loop spans 15 amino acids. Germline loops: CDR1 MNHEY, CDR2 SVGAGI. In nucleotides, the CDR3 is TGTGCCAGCACCACGGGGGGGGCCCGCACAGATACGCAGTATTTT. Amino acids: CASTTGGARTDTQYF.

The V and J genes are TRBV29-1 and TRBJ2-7; D tentatively fits TRBD1 or TRBD2 (6 bases each). Germline values: CDR1 SQVTM, CDR2 ANQGSEA. Between the trimmed V and J ends, which lost 4 bases and 6 bases, there was a span of 13 bases. CDR3 length: 12 residues. The CDR3 region has the DNA TGCAGCGTTGGGAGGGCAGGGGTCGAGCAGTACTTC. Translating it yields CSVGRAGVEQYF.

The V call is TRBV11-2, the J call TRBJ2-5; 9 bases agree with TRBD1. This CDR3 spans 15 amino acids. V dropped 2 bases and J dropped 3; count of bases not matched to a gene: 4. From germline, CDR1 is SGHAT and CDR2 FQNNGV. The CDR3 DNA reads as TGTGCCAGCAGCTTATTTACAGGGGGCGAAGAGACCCAGTACTTC. It is translated as CASSLFTGGEETQYF.

J is TRBJ2-1 and V is TRBV29-1; 7 bases match TRBD2. J lost 0 bases, V lost 1 base, and 3 bases had no gene match. Germline-derived CDR1 and CDR2 are SQVTM and ANQGSEA. The CDR3 length is 15 residues. In nucleotides, the CDR3 is TGCAGCGTTGAAGGGACTAGAGACTCCTACAATGAGCAGTTCTTC. This gives the protein CSVEGTRDSYNEQFF.

Here the CDR3 DNA reads TGCAGCGTTGGGACAGGGGGCACGCCAGATACGCAGTATTTT. The encoded protein is CSVGTGGTPDTQYF. This chain uses TRBV29-1 with TRBJ2-3, with 11 bases aligning to TRBD1. This CDR3 comprises 14 residues. Per germline, CDR1 SQVTM and CDR2 ANQGSEA. The V gene end was trimmed by 4 bases and the J gene end by 4 bases; junction bases not matched to a gene: 4.

The CDR3 DNA follows: TGTGCCATCAAAGGACAGGGGGGAGAGACCCAGTACTTC. This codes for CAIKGQGGETQYF. J is TRBJ2-5 and V is TRBV10-3, with TRBD1 identical over 10 bases. The CDR3 runs to 13 residues. The junction had 3 bases not matched to a gene; V was cut back by 7 bases and J by 4 bases. Germline V gene sequence: CDR1 ENHRY, CDR2 SYGVKD.

The rearrangement uses TRBV11-2 and TRBJ2-6, with 8 bases fitting TRBD1. CDR1 and CDR2 from the germline V gene are SGHAT and FQNNGV. The CDR3 is 20 amino acids. V was clipped by 2 bases and J by 0 bases; unmatched bases: 12. Written as DNA, the CDR3 is TGTGCCAGCAGCTTAATTTTAGGGACAGGTCATGCCTCTGGGGCCAACGTCCTGACTTTC. This gives the protein CASSLILGTGHASGANVLTF.

In this sample, this clonotype turned up once. The chain couples TRBV2 to TRBJ1-3; weak D call: TRBD1 (6 bases). Trimming pared 6 bases from V and 2 bases from J, leaving 11 bases between. Germline values: CDR1 SNHLY, CDR2 FYNNEI. The CDR3 loop spans 14 amino acids. This chain's CDR3 is CASSRDTAGNTIYF. DNA for the CDR3: TGTGCCAGCAGCCGGGACACCGCTGGAAACACCATATATTTT.